The 7 T cell receptor beta chains presented below share a single source sample, sequenced in a study of blood T cell repertoires in COVID-19 (dated by TCRdb to the early 2020s). The protocol used for the library was the immunoSEQ multiplex PCR assay. This immuneACCESS table, as held by TCRdb, lists in-frame sequences with V and J called but not all clones. Of the missing ones, under half trace to an unresolved V gene in checked studies; the others have no known cause. This sample comprises tens of thousands of clones, roughly four fifths of them detected only once. 2% to 2.5% of the sample is taken by the ten largest. The source material was peripheral blood. The source of these receptors is a woman between 65 and 79 years old with acute or convalescent COVID-19.

V is TRBV5-1 and J is TRBJ1-6; no clear D. CDR1 and CDR2 from the germline V gene are SGHRS and YFSETQ. Trimming removed 0 bases at V and 6 bases at J, with 10 bases between. The CDR3 sequence is 15 residues long. Here the CDR3 reads CASSLAYVPNSPLHF. CDR3 DNA sequence: TGCGCCAGCAGCTTGGCCTACGTACCTAATTCACCCCTCCACTTT.

The chain recombines TRBV5-1 with TRBJ2-7, with 9 bases lining up with TRBD2. J lost 6 bases, V lost 0 bases, and 13 bases had no gene match. In germline, CDR1 is SGHRS, CDR2 YFSETQ. This CDR3 region has 17 residues. The CDR3 is CASSLVGSGGVPSEQYF. The CDR3 nucleotides read TGCGCCAGCAGCTTGGTGGGTAGCGGGGGCGTCCCCTCCGAGCAGTACTTC.

In its sample, this clone was seen once. The chain uses TRBV6-5 and TRBJ1-3; no definite D call. CDR3 length equals 14 residues. V was shortened by 2 bases and J by 0 bases, with 5 bases between the two germline ends. CDR1 is MNHEY and CDR2 is SVGAGI in the germline V gene. The CDR3 protein is CASSYGVSGNTIYF. The CDR3 DNA reads as TGTGCCAGCAGTTACGGAGTCTCTGGAAACACCATATATTTT.

The V and J genes are TRBV3-1 (or the pseudogene TRBV3-2) and TRBJ2-7; TRBD2 might be the D (6 bases). This CDR3 spans 14 amino acids. Trimming stripped 4 bases from V and 0 bases from J, with 10 bases between. Germline assignment: CDR1 LGHDT and CDR2 YNNKEL (reference sequence). CDR3 sequence: CASSRRGVSYEQYF. In DNA, the CDR3 is TGTGCCAGCAGCCGGCGGGGAGTCTCCTACGAGCAGTACTTC.

The chain has TRBV20-1 and TRBJ2-4; a possible D gene is TRBD2 (6 bases). V dropped 3 bases and J dropped 2 bases, with 11 bases sitting between them. CDR1 and CDR2 (germline): DFQATT, SNEGSKA (reference sequence). CDR3 size: 14 residues. The DNA of the CDR3 is TGCAGTGCTAGTGGCGGGGCGCCCAAAAACATTCAGTACTTC. This sequence encodes CSASGGAPKNIQYF.

This rearrangement joins TRBV10-3 to TRBJ2-7, with 7 bases fitting TRBD1. V trimming: 3 bases; J trimming: 5 bases; junction bases outside the gene matches: 25. This CDR3 region has 20 residues. Germline CDR1 is ENHRY and CDR2 is SYGVKD. This CDR3 reads CAISDPRGTAPRGGSDEQYF. The DNA for the CDR3 is TGTGCCATCAGTGACCCTAGGGGGACAGCACCTAGGGGTGGGAGCGACGAGCAGTACTTC.

J is TRBJ2-7 and V is TRBV23-1, with D unresolved. TRBV23-1 is an ORF for which the function is uncertain. V was cut by 2 bases and J by 0 bases, with 17 bases left in between. This CDR3 is 17 amino acids long. The CDR3 reads CASSQEESCSLSYEQYF. The CDR3 DNA is TGCGCCAGCAGTCAAGAAGAGAGCTGCTCCCTCTCCTACGAGCAGTACTTC.